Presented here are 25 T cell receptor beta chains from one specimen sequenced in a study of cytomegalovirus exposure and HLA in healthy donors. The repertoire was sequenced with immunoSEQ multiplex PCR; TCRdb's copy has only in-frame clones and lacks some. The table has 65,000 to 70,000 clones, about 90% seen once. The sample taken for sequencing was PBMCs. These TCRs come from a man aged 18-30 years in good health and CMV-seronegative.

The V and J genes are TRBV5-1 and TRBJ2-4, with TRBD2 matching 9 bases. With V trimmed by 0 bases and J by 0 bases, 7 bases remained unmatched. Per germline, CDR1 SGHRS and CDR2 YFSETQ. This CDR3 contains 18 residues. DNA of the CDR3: TGCGCCAGCAGCTTGGAGGTAGCGGGAGATGGAGCCAAAAACATTCAGTACTTC. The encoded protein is CASSLEVAGDGAKNIQYF.

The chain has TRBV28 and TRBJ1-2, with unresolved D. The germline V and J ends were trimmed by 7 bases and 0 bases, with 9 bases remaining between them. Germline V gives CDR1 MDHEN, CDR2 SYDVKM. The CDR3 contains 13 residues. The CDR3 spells CASTGGSNYGYTF. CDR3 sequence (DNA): TGTGCCAGCACCGGAGGCTCTAACTATGGCTACACCTTC.

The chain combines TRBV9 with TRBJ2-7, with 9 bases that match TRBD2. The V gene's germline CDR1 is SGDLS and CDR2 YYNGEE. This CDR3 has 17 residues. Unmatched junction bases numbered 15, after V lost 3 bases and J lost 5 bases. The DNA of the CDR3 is TGTGCCAGCAGCGCTGGACTAGCGAAGGCCGGGCAAAACGAGCAGTACTTC. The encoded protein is CASSAGLAKAGQNEQYF.

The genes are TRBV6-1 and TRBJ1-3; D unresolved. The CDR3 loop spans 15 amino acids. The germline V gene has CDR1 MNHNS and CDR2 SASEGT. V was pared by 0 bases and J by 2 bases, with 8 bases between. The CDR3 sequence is CASSEAPTAGNTIYF. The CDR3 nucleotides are TGTGCCAGCAGTGAAGCCCCTACGGCTGGAAACACCATATATTTT.

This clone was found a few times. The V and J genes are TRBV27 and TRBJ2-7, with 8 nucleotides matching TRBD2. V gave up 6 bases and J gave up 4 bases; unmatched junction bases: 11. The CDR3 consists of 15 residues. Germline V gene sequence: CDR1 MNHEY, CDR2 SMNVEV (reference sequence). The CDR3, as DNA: TGTGCCAGCAGGGGGATCGGGGGGGTGAGGTACGAGCAGTACTTC. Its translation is CASRGIGGVRYEQYF.

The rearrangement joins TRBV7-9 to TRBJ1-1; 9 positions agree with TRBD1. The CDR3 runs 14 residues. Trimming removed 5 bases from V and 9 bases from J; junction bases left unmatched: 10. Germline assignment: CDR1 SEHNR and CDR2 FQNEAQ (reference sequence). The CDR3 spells CASSDLRTGVKAFF. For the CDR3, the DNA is TGTGCCAGCAGCGATCTCCGGACAGGGGTCAAAGCTTTCTTT.

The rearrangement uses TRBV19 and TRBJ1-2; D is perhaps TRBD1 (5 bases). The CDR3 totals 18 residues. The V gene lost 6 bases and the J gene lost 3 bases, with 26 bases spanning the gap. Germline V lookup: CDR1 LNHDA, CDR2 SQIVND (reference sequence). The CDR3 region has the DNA TGTGCCAGTAGCGGCTGGGAGGCGAGGTGGGGCCCGGACTATGGCTACACCTTC. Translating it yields CASSGWEARWGPDYGYTF.

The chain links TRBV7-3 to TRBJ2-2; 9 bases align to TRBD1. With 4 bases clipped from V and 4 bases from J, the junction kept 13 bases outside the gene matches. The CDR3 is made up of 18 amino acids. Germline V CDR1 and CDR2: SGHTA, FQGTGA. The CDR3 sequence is CASSSLGKQGAITGELFF. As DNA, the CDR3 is TGTGCCAGCAGCTCCCTGGGAAAACAGGGGGCAATCACCGGGGAGCTGTTTTTT.

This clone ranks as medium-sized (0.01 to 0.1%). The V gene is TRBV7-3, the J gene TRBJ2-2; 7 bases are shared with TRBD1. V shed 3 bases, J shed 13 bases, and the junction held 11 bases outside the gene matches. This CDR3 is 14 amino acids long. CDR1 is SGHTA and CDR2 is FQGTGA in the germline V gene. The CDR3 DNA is TGTGCCAGCAGCTTGCCCGGGACAGCGGCCGGGCTGTTTTTT. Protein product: CASSLPGTAAGLFF.

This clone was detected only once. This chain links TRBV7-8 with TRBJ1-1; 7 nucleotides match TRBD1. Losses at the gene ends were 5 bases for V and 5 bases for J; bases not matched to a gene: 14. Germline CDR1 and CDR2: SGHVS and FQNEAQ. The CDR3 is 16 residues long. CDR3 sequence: CASSPPRQGLWTEAFF. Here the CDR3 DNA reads TGTGCCAGCAGCCCCCCTCGACAGGGTTTGTGGACTGAAGCTTTCTTT.

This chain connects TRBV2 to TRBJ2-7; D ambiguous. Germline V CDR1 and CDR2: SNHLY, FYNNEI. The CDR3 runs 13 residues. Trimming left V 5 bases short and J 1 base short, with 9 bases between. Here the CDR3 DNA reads TGTGCCAGCAGTTTTGAGATTTCCTACGAGCAGTACTTC. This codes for CASSFEISYEQYF.

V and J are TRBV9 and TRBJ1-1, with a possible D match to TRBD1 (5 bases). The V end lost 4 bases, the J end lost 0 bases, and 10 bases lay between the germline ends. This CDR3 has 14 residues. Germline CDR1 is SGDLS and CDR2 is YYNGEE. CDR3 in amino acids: CASSLGAVNTEAFF. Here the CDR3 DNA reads TGTGCCAGCAGCCTAGGGGCAGTGAACACTGAAGCTTTCTTT.

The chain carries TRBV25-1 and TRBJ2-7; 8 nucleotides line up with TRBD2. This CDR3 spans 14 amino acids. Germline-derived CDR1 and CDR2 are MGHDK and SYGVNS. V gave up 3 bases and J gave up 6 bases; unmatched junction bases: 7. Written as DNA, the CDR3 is TGTGCCAGCAGTGATCGTAGCGGGGCGCCCGAGCAGTACTTC. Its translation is CASSDRSGAPEQYF.

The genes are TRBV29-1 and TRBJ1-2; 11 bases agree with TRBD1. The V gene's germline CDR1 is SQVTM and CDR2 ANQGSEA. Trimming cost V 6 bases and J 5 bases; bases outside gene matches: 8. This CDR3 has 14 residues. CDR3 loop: CSVDGTGGLYGYTF. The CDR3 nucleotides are TGCAGCGTCGATGGGACAGGGGGACTATATGGCTACACCTTC.

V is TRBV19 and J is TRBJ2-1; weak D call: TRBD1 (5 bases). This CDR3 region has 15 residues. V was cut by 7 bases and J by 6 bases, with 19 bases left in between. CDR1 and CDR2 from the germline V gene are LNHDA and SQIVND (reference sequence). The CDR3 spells CASTETGAIGNEQFF. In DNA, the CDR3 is TGTGCCAGTACGGAGACTGGGGCTATTGGCAATGAGCAGTTCTTC.

The CDR3 DNA follows: TGTGCCACCAGGTCGGGACACCCCCCAGGCGGTTTGCATTTT. It translates to CATRSGHPPGGLHF. The chain recombines TRBV27 with TRBJ1-5, with D tentatively TRBD1 (6 bases). CDR1 is MNHEY and CDR2 is SMNVEV in the germline V gene (reference sequence). The CDR3 extends over 14 amino acids. Trimming left V 10 bases short and J 15 bases short, with 28 bases between.

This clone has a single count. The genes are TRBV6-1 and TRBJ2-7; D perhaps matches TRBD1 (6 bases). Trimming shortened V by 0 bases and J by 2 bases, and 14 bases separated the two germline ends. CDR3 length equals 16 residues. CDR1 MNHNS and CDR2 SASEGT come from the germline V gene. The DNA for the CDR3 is TGTGCCAGCAGTGAAGCGTCGGCAGGGGCCGCCTACGAGCAGTACTTC. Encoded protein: CASSEASAGAAYEQYF.

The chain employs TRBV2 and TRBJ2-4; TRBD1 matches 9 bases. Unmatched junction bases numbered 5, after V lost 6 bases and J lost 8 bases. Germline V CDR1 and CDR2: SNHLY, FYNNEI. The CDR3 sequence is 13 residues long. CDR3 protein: CASSRDREDIQYF. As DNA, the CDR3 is TGTGCCAGCAGCCGGGACAGGGAGGACATTCAGTACTTC. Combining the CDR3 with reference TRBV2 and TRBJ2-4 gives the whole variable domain EPEVTQTPSHQVTQMGQEVILRCVPISNHLYFYWYRQILGQKVEFLVSFYNNEISEKSEIFDDQFSVERPDGSNFTLKIRSTKLEDSAMYFCASSRDREDIQYFGAGTRLSVL.

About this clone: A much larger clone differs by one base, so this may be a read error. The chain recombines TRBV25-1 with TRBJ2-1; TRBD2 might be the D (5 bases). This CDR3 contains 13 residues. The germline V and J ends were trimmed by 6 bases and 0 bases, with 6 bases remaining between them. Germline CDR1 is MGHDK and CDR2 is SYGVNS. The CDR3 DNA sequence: TGTGCCAGCAGAGGGAGCTCCTACAATGAGCAGTTCTTC. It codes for CASRGSSYNEQFF.

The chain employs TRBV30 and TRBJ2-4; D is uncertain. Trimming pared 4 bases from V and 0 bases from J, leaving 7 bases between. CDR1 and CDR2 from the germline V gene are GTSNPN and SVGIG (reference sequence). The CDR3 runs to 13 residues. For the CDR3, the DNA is TGTGCCTGGACACACCTAGCCAAAAACATTCAGTACTTC. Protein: CAWTHLAKNIQYF. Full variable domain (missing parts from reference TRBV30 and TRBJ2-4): SQTIHQWPATLVQPVGSPLSLECTVEGTSNPNLYWYRQAAGRGLQLLFYSVGIGQISSEVPQNLSASRPQDRQFILSSKKLLLSDSGFYLCAWTHLAKNIQYFGAGTRLSVL.

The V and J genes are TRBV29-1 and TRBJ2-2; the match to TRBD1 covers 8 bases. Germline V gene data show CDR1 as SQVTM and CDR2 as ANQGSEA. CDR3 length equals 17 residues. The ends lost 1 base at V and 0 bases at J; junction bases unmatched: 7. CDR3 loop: CSVEARRTGTNTGELFF. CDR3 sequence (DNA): TGCAGCGTTGAAGCCCGAAGGACAGGGACGAACACCGGGGAGCTGTTTTTT.

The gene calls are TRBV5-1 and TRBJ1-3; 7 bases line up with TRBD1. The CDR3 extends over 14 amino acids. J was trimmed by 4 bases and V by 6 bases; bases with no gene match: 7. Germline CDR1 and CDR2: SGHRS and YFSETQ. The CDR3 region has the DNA TGCGCCAGCACAACGGGACAGTTCGGAAACACCATATATTTT. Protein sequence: CASTTGQFGNTIYF.

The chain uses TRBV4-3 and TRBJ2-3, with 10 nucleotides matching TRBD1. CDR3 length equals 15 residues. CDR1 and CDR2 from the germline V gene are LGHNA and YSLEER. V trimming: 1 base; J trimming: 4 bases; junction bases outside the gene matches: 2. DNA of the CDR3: TGCGCCAGCAGCCAAGTGGGACAGGGGTCAGATACGCAGTATTTT. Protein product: CASSQVGQGSDTQYF.

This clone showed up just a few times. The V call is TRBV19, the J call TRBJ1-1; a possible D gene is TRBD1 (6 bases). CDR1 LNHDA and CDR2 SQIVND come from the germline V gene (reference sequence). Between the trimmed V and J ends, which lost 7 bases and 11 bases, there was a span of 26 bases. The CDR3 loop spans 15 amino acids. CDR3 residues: CASMDRGTMGLWAFF. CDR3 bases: TGTGCCAGTATGGACAGAGGAACTATGGGCCTTTGGGCTTTCTTT.

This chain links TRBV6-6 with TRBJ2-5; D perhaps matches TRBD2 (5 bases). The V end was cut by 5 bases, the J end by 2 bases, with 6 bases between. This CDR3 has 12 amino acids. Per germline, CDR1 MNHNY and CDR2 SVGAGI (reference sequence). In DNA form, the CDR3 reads TGTGCCAGCAGTCGGGGTCAAGAGACCCAGTACTTC. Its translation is CASSRGQETQYF.